The source of this TCR beta chain is a study of CXCR3-negative and CXCR3-positive naive CD8 T cells. The CDR3 length is 17 residues. Germline V gene lookup returns CDR1 PRHDT and CDR2 FYEKMQ (reference sequence). The authors prepared UMI-labeled TRB cDNA libraries by 5' RACE. TCRdb reanalyzed the 5' RACE reads and collapses them to one entry per CDR3 protein, without DNA. Its table records over 6,500 distinct CDR3 sequences. The sequenced material came from naive CXCR3- CD8+ T cells from blood. Subset in this sample: CD45RO-CCR7+CD27+CD95- naive CD8+ T cells lacking CXCR3 (TNR3-). This TCR came from a human donor in good health. Some clones in this sample may be carry-over from other donors' samples. The genes are TRBV13 and TRBJ2-1; TCRdb indicates TRBD1, and absent DNA this call remains unverified. CDR3 residues: CASSPSPPGQGAFEQFF.